The rows below give T cell receptor beta chains drawn from one sample of a study of T cells in localized non-small cell lung cancer. Assay used: immunoSEQ multiplex PCR; TCRdb lists only in-frame clones, some missing. The sample contains about 47,000 clones, approximately 90% of which appear only once. The source material was PBMCs, sampled before any cancer treatment. These TCRs come from a man aged 40 to 75 with stage II lung adenocarcinoma. Each CDR3 is given with its conserved first and last residue. D genes are given only for firm matches. Clone sizes are given selectively: once, few, many, or a class where the clone is expanded.

d_gene | j_gene | v_gene | abundance | CDR3aa | CDR3nt
. | TRBJ2-7 | TRBV6-5 | once | CASSDTIYEQYF | TGTGCCAGCAGTGACACGATCTACGAGCAGTACTTC
. | TRBJ1-1 | TRBV19 | . | CATKPLGGVEAFF | TGTGCCACCAAGCCGTTGGGGGGTGTTGAAGCTTTCTTT
. | TRBJ1-4 | TRBV6-1 | . | CASSPTARTGEELFF | TGTGCCAGCAGTCCGACGGCCCGGACTGGTGAGGAACTGTTTTTT
. | TRBJ2-3 | TRBV5-8 | . | CASSFRQWIFTDTQYF | TGTGCCAGCAGCTTTCGTCAGTGGATATTCACAGATACGCAGTATTTT
. | TRBJ2-7 | TRBV7-2 | few | CASSSYYEQYF | TGTGCCAGCAGCTCATACTACGAGCAGTACTTC
. | TRBJ1-1 | TRBV7-3 | . | CASSLNAGTNTEAFF | TGTGCCAGCAGCTTAAACGCAGGGACGAACACTGAAGCTTTCTTT
. | TRBJ2-5 | TRBV29-1 | . | CSVERGETQYF | TGCAGCGTTGAGAGGGGAGAGACCCAGTACTTC
TRBD1 | TRBJ1-5 | TRBV5-1 | . | CASSIDTGGNQPQHF | TGCGCCAGCAGCATAGATACAGGGGGCAATCAGCCCCAGCATTTT
. | TRBJ2-3 | TRBV11-1 | . | CASSLSFSGTQYF | TGTGCCAGCAGCTTAAGTTTTTCGGGTACGCAGTATTTT
. | TRBJ2-7 | TRBV5-1 | . | CASSPLGLSGYEQYF | TGCGCCAGCAGCCCGCTGGGGCTAAGCGGCTACGAGCAGTACTTC
. | TRBJ2-2 | TRBV5-4 | . | CASSLAVQTGELFF | TGTGCCAGCAGCTTGGCCGTCCAAACCGGGGAGCTGTTTTTT
TRBD1 | TRBJ2-1 | TRBV19 | . | CASSITPRTGARNEQFF | TGTGCCAGTAGTATAACCCCTCGGACAGGGGCGAGGAATGAGCAGTTCTTC
. | TRBJ1-3 | TRBV19 | . | CASTSLQRVLSPSGNTIYF | TGTGCCAGTACCTCTCTTCAACGGGTCCTTTCGCCCTCTGGAAACACCATATATTTT
. | TRBJ1-1 | TRBV18 | . | CASSRVRDRREAFF | TGTGCCAGCTCACGGGTCCGGGACCGTAGAGAAGCTTTCTTT
TRBD1 | TRBJ2-5 | TRBV30 | few | CAWTPWTGAQETQYF | TGTGCCTGGACCCCCTGGACAGGGGCGCAAGAGACCCAGTACTTC
TRBD2 | TRBJ2-4 | TRBV2 | . | CASSEGGFESKNIQYF | TGTGCCAGCAGTGAGGGGGGGTTCGAGTCCAAAAACATTCAGTACTTC
. | TRBJ2-1 | TRBV2 | . | CASSQSGLANEQFF | TGTGCCAGCAGCCAATCCGGACTGGCGAATGAGCAGTTCTTC
TRBD1 | TRBJ1-1 | TRBV19 | once | CASSAYDRATEAFF | TGTGCCAGTAGTGCCTACGACAGGGCCACTGAAGCTTTCTTT
. | TRBJ1-3 | TRBV10-3 | . | CAISESRGLNTIYF | TGTGCCATCAGTGAGTCACGGGGTTTGAACACCATATATTTT
TRBD1 | TRBJ1-3 | TRBV10-3 | . | CAISAGTDTGNTIYF | TGTGCCATCAGTGCCGGGACAGACACTGGAAACACCATATATTTT
. | TRBJ2-1 | TRBV19 | few | CASSRNTVSSYNEQFF | TGTGCCAGTAGTAGGAATACAGTGAGCTCCTACAATGAGCAGTTCTTC
TRBD2 | TRBJ2-2 | TRBV7-6 | . | CASSQPGLAGTGELFF | TGTGCCAGCAGCCAGCCCGGACTAGCAGGGACCGGGGAGCTGTTTTTT
. | TRBJ2-5 | TRBV18 | . | CASSYDVQETQYF | TGTGCCAGCTCGTACGACGTTCAGGAGACCCAGTACTTC
. | TRBJ2-2 | TRBV5-1 | . | CASSFDRQNTGELFF | TGCGCCAGCAGCTTCGACAGGCAGAACACCGGGGAGCTGTTTTTT
. | TRBJ2-3 | TRBV15 | . | CATSRDGATEGTQYF | TGTGCCACCAGCAGAGATGGGGCTACCGAAGGAACGCAGTATTTT
. | TRBJ1-2 | TRBV5-4 | . | CASSHPDRLGYTF | TGTGCCAGCAGTCATCCTGATCGGCTTGGCTACACCTTC
. | TRBJ1-6 | TRBV4-1 | . | CASSLPQQGLNSPLHF | TGCGCCAGCAGCCTACCTCAACAGGGTTTGAATTCACCCCTCCACTTT